Below are 26 T cell receptor beta chains sequenced from a single sample in a study of blood T cells in healthy people across ages. The use of a sample-barcoded 5' primer and a J-beta primer mix characterized a second PCR of about 6 to 12 cycles. Using its own MiXCR run on the 5' RACE reads, TCRdb lists one record per CDR3 protein. The table includes 1.5 million to 1.8 million distinct CDR3 sequences, 35% to 45% detected once. Sample: blood. These receptors were obtained from a woman under 30 in good health.

This chain uses TRBV20-1 with TRBJ2-1; unclear D gene. V lost 2 bases and J 5 bases, leaving 13 bases between the germline ends. The CDR3 runs 14 residues. Germline CDR1 is DFQATT and CDR2 is SNEGSKA (reference sequence). The CDR3 loop is CSARHLDGNNEQFF. The CDR3, as DNA: TGCAGTGCTAGACATCTGGACGGCAACAATGAGCAGTTCTTC.

The gene calls are TRBV12-3 or TRBV12-4 and TRBJ2-1; 13 bases are a match to TRBD2. CDR3 length equals 16 residues. Trimming cost V 6 bases and J 9 bases; bases outside gene matches: 11. The CDR3: CASSPARTSGSCEQFF. Written as DNA, the CDR3 is TGTGCCAGCAGCCCAGCCCGGACTAGCGGGAGTTGTGAGCAGTTCTTC.

The chain links TRBV4-1 to TRBJ1-6; maybe TRBD1 (6 bases). The germline V gene encodes CDR1 MGHRA and CDR2 YSYEKL. V lost 6 bases and J lost 10, with 13 bases in between. The CDR3 has 13 residues. Here the CDR3 DNA reads TGCGCCAGCAGGAATACAGGGAAATCACCCCTCCACTTT. Amino acids: CASRNTGKSPLHF.

This clonotype was found a few times. The chain links TRBV20-1 to TRBJ1-5; 10 nucleotides line up with TRBD1. CDR3 length: 14 amino acids. V dropped 5 bases and J dropped 4; count of bases not matched to a gene: 5. Germline V gives CDR1 DFQATT, CDR2 SNEGSKA (reference sequence). The CDR3 DNA reads as TGCAGTGCTTGGCAGGGACAGGGGAATCAGCCCCAGCATTTT. This codes for CSAWQGQGNQPQHF.

In DNA form, the CDR3 reads TGCGCCAGCAGCGGGACCAGGGTCGGGGAGCTGTTTTTT. It specifies CASSGTRVGELFF. The V gene is TRBV4-1, the J gene TRBJ2-2; the D gene could be TRBD1 or TRBD2 (5 bases each). Germline V CDR1 and CDR2: MGHRA, YSYEKL. V lost 5 bases, J lost 7 bases, and 11 bases lay in between. This CDR3 region has 13 residues.

This clonotype was detected a few times. The CDR3 bases are TGTGCCAGCAGCCCCCCGGGTCCATCCTACGAGCAGTACTTC. It codes for CASSPPGPSYEQYF. This chain links TRBV5-4 with TRBJ2-7; D ambiguous. The germline V gene has CDR1 SGHNT and CDR2 YYREEE (reference sequence). This CDR3 has 14 residues. Trimming shortened V by 4 bases and J by 1 base, and 12 bases separated the two germline ends.

This clonotype was seen a few times. V is TRBV6-2 or TRBV6-3 and J is TRBJ2-2, with D perhaps TRBD2 (6 bases). Trimming cost V 1 base and J 5 bases, with 8 bases left between them. The CDR3 covers 14 residues. The germline gives CDR1 MNHEY, CDR2 SVGEGT. The CDR3, as DNA: TGTGCCAGCAGTTACTTTCTAGCGACCGGGGAGCTGTTTTTT. Its translation: CASSYFLATGELFF.

The rearrangement uses TRBV6-6 and TRBJ1-4; 7 nucleotides align to TRBD1. The CDR3 length is 15 residues. CDR1 and CDR2 (germline): MNHNY, SVGAGI (reference sequence). Unmatched junction bases numbered 8, after V lost 5 bases and J lost 5 bases. The CDR3 region has the DNA TGTGCCAGCAGTAACCCGCAGGGGGGGAATGAAAAACTGTTTTTT. This sequence encodes CASSNPQGGNEKLFF.

Points on this clonotype: One junction end does not reproduce the germline sequence, and a read error may be involved. The chain links TRBV27 to TRBJ1-2; D is undetermined. This CDR3 comprises 13 residues. Germline V gives CDR1 MNHEY, CDR2 SMNVEV (reference sequence). The CDR3 nucleotides are TGTGCCAGCAGTCCCCCCGGTAACTATGACTACACCTTC. Amino acid sequence: CASSPPGNYDYTF.

This chain links TRBV4-1 with TRBJ1-1, with D perhaps TRBD1 (6 bases). This CDR3 is built from 12 residues. Trimming stripped 1 base from V and 11 bases from J, with 11 bases between. Germline loops: CDR1 MGHRA, CDR2 YSYEKL. The CDR3 sequence is CASSQGGGTAFF. In nucleotides, the CDR3 is TGCGCCAGCAGCCAAGGCGGGGGCACCGCTTTCTTT.

This clonotype has a handful of counts. The rearrangement links TRBV30 to TRBJ1-1, with D tentatively TRBD1 (6 bases). The CDR3 has 13 amino acids. Germline V gives CDR1 GTSNPN, CDR2 SVGIG (reference sequence). V was trimmed by 3 bases and J by 6 bases, leaving 14 bases between them. In DNA, the CDR3 is TGTGCCTGGAGGCCTCACAGGGCCTCTGAAGCTTTCTTT. This sequence encodes CAWRPHRASEAFF.

This chain uses TRBV6-2 or TRBV6-3 with TRBJ1-1; D is ambiguous. This CDR3 comprises 12 residues. The V and J ends lost 0 bases and 10 bases respectively, with 9 bases between them. The V gene's germline CDR1 is MNHEY and CDR2 SVGEGT. The chain's CDR3 is CASSYSGRAAFF. CDR3 bases: TGTGCCAGCAGTTACTCGGGCCGGGCAGCTTTCTTT.

The J gene is TRBJ2-2, the V gene TRBV6-2 or TRBV6-3; TRBD2 agrees at 10 bases. J was trimmed by 5 bases and V by 7 bases; bases with no gene match: 7. Germline V gives CDR1 MNHEY, CDR2 SVGEGT. This CDR3 has 15 residues. CDR3 sequence reads: CASNLLAGWTGELFF. The CDR3 nucleotides are TGTGCCAGCAACCTACTAGCGGGATGGACCGGGGAGCTGTTTTTT.

The chain couples TRBV6-1 to TRBJ1-5; the D gene is possibly TRBD1 (6 bases). V dropped 6 bases and J dropped 0 bases, with 12 bases sitting between them. The CDR3 sequence is 15 residues long. The germline V gene has CDR1 MNHNS and CDR2 SASEGT. In DNA, the CDR3 is TGTGCCAGCAGCCCCAGGGGCCCTAGCAATCAGCCCCAGCATTTT. It encodes CASSPRGPSNQPQHF.

CDR3 sequence (DNA): TGTGCCAGCAGCTTACGCCCAGACCCTGTCTCTGGAAACACCATATATTTT. It encodes CASSLRPDPVSGNTIYF. The genes are TRBV7-2 and TRBJ1-3, with D unclear. Trimming removed 2 bases at V and 0 bases at J, with 14 bases between. The CDR3 covers 17 residues. The germline V gene encodes CDR1 SGHTA and CDR2 FQGNSA.

In this sample, this clonotype turned up many times. The J gene is TRBJ1-2, the V gene TRBV6-5; 10 nucleotides agree with TRBD1. CDR1 and CDR2 from the germline V gene are MNHEY and SVGAGI. The trim removed 0 bases at V and 5 bases at J, leaving 0 bases unmatched. The CDR3 contains 14 residues. The CDR3 sequence: CASSYSGQGYGYTF. The CDR3 DNA is TGTGCCAGCAGTTACTCGGGACAGGGGTATGGCTACACCTTC.

This chain links TRBV2 with TRBJ1-1, with no clear D. Trimming stripped 1 base from V and 0 bases from J, with 9 bases between. The CDR3 runs 15 residues. The germline V gene encodes CDR1 SNHLY and CDR2 FYNNEI. The CDR3 region has the DNA TGTGCCAGCAGTGAAGAACGTTGGGTGAACACTGAAGCTTTCTTT. It specifies CASSEERWVNTEAFF.

This chain uses TRBV2 with TRBJ2-3; D uncertain. Germline V CDR1 and CDR2: SNHLY, FYNNEI. Trimming removed 3 bases from V and 8 bases from J, with 12 bases in between. This CDR3 is 13 amino acids long. The CDR3 DNA follows: TGTGCCAGCAGTGATGGGGTCCTAAGTACGCAGTATTTT. It translates to CASSDGVLSTQYF.

The chain couples TRBV20-1 to TRBJ2-1; TRBD2 matches at 8 bases. V gave up 6 bases and J gave up 7 bases; unmatched junction bases: 11. The CDR3 length is 14 residues. The germline CDR1 and CDR2 sequences are DFQATT and SNEGSKA (reference sequence). CDR3 residues: CSATSGLGGNEQFF. Here the CDR3 DNA reads TGCAGTGCCACTTCGGGACTAGGGGGGAATGAGCAGTTCTTC.

This clonotype came up many times. This rearrangement joins TRBV25-1 to TRBJ2-7; 9 nucleotides agree with TRBD1. The CDR3 contains 15 residues. Trimming at V came to 7 bases and at J to 3 bases, leaving 10 bases not matched to a gene. In germline, CDR1 is MGHDK, CDR2 SYGVNS. CDR3 nucleotide sequence: TGTGCCAGCATTGTGGTGCTGGACAGGGGCTACGAGCAGTACTTC. As protein: CASIVVLDRGYEQYF.

This clonotype occurred a few times. The rearrangement uses TRBV20-1 and TRBJ2-5; tentative D call: TRBD1 (5 bases). CDR1 DFQATT and CDR2 SNEGSKA come from the germline V gene (reference sequence). Trimming removed 5 bases from V and 2 bases from J, with 15 bases in between. The CDR3 covers 14 residues. The CDR3 loop reads CSAPLLGQQETQYF. The DNA of the CDR3 is TGCAGTGCTCCCCTTCTGGGGCAGCAAGAGACCCAGTACTTC.

This sequence joins TRBV7-2 and TRBJ2-3; D perhaps matches TRBD2 (5 bases). The CDR3 is made up of 15 amino acids. Looked up from germline, CDR1 is SGHTA and CDR2 is FQGNSA. The V end was cut by 0 bases, the J end by 7 bases, with 14 bases between. The CDR3 DNA reads as TGTGCCAGCAGCTTAGCACTACTAGATTGGAATACGCAGTATTTT. This gives the protein CASSLALLDWNTQYF.

The rearrangement joins TRBV5-1 to TRBJ2-3, with 10 nucleotides matching TRBD2. V shed 5 bases, J shed 2 bases, and the junction held 5 bases outside the gene matches. Germline CDR1 SGHRS, CDR2 YFSETQ. The length of the CDR3 is 15 residues. The CDR3: CASRETSGTTDTQYF. The CDR3 DNA reads TGCGCCAGCAGGGAAACTAGCGGGACCACAGATACGCAGTATTTT.

The V call is TRBV20-1, the J call TRBJ2-1, with TRBD2 identical over 13 bases. Germline V lookup: CDR1 DFQATT, CDR2 SNEGSKA (reference sequence). The V and J ends lost 6 bases and 15 bases, in that order; junction bases with no gene match: 17. This CDR3 spans 15 amino acids. The DNA for the CDR3 is TGCAGTGCGGCCAGGACTAGCGGGAGCCGCAGGGTGGTGTTCTTC. Its protein product is CSAARTSGSRRVVFF.

This chain joins TRBV4-3 and TRBJ2-5; no clear D. The J call may be faulty, since TRBJ2-7 better matches the DNA end. CDR1 LGHNA and CDR2 YSLEER come from the germline V gene. The length of the CDR3 is 14 residues. CDR3 residues: CASSPTLVPYEQYF. CDR3 DNA: TGCGCCAGCAGCCCCACGCTGGTACCCTACGAGCAGTACTTC.

Only a few counts were recorded for this clonotype. V usage is TRBV4-1 and J usage is TRBJ2-1; perhaps TRBD1 as D (6 bases). Trimming cost V 2 bases and J 4 bases, with 15 bases left between them. CDR1 MGHRA and CDR2 YSYEKL come from the germline V gene. The CDR3 totals 16 residues. The CDR3 sequence: CASSQPDRGIYNEQFF. In DNA, the CDR3 is TGCGCCAGCAGCCAACCGGACAGAGGAATATACAATGAGCAGTTCTTC.